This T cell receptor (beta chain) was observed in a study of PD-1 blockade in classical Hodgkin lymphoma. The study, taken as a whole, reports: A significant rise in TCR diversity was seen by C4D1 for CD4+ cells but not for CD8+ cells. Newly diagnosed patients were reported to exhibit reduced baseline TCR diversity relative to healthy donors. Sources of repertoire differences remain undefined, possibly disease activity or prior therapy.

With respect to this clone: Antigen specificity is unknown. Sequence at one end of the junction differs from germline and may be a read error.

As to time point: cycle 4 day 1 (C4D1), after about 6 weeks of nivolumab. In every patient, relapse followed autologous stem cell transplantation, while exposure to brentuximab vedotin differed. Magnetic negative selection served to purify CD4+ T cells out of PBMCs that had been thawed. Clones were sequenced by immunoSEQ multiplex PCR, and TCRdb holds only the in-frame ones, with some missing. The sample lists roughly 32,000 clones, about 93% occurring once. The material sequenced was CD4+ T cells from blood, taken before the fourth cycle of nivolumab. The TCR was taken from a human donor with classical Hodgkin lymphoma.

DNA for the CDR3: TGTGCCAGCAGTGGCGGACTAGCGGGAGTAAACTTC. It is translated as CASSGGLAGVNF. The chain has TRBV28 and TRBJ2-7; 13 bases line up with TRBD2. This CDR3 is 12 amino acids long. Germline assignment: CDR1 MDHEN and CDR2 SYDVKM.